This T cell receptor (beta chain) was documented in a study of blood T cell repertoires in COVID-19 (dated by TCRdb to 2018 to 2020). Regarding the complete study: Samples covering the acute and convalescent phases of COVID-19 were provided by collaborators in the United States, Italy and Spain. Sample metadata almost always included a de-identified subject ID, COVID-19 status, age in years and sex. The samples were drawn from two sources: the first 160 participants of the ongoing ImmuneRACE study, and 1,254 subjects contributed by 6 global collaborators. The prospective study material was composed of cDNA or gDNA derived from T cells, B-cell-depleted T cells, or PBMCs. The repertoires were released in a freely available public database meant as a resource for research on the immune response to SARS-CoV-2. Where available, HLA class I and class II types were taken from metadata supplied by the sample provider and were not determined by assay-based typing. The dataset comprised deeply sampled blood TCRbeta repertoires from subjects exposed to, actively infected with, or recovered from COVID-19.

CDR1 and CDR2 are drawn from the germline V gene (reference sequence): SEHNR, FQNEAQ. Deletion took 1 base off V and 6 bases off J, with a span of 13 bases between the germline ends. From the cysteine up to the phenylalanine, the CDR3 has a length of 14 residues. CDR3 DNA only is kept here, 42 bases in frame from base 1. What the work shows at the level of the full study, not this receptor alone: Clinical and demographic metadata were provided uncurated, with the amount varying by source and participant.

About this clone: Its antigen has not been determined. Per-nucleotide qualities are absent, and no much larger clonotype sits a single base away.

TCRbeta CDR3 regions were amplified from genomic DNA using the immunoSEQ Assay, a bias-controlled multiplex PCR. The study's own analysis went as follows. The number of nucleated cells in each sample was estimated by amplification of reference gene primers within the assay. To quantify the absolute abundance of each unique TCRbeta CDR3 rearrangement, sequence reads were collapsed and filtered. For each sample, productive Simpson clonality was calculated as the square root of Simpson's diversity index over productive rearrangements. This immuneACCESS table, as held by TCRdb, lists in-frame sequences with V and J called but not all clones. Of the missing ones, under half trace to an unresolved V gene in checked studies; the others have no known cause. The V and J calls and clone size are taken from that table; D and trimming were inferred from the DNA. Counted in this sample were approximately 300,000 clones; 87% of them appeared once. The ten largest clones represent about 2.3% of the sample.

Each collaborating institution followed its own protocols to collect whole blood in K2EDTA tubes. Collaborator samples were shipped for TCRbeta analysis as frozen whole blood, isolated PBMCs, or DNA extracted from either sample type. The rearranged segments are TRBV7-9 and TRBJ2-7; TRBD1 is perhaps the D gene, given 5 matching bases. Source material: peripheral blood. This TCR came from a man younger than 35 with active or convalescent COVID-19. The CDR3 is CASSLVLGLGEQYF. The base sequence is TGTGCCAGCAGCTTAGTTCTGGGGCTCGGCGAGCAGTACTTC. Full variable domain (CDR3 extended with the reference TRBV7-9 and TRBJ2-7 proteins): DTGVSQNPRHKITKRGQNVTFRCDPISEHNRLYWYRQTLGQGPEFLTYFQNEAQLEKSRLLSDRFSAERPKGSFSTLEIQRTEQGDSAMYLCASSLVLGLGEQYFGPGTRLTVT.